The next 30 T cell receptor beta chains were all read from a single sample in a study of cytomegalovirus exposure and HLA in healthy donors. TCRdb's copy holds only in-frame clones and misses some; the assay was immunoSEQ multiplex PCR. The data show under 95,000 clones, less than 95% seen once. The material sequenced was PBMCs. These receptors were collected from a woman under 30 in good health and CMV-seropositive.

CDR3 sequence: CASSSSGDYNEQFF. The DNA for the CDR3 is TGCGCCAGCAGCTCTAGCGGGGATTACAATGAGCAGTTCTTC. The genes are TRBV5-1 and TRBJ2-1; the match to TRBD2 covers 9 bases. The CDR3 spans 14 residues. V lost 3 bases and J lost 4; bases outside the gene matches: 2. Germline assignment: CDR1 SGHRS and CDR2 YFSETQ.

CDR3 DNA: TGCGCCAGCAGCTTGGTCGCGGGGGCAACAGATACGCAGTATTTT. Protein sequence: CASSLVAGATDTQYF. V gene TRBV5-1 combines with J gene TRBJ2-3; maybe TRBD2 (7 bases). This CDR3 is 15 amino acids long. The germline CDR1 and CDR2 sequences are SGHRS and YFSETQ. V gave up 0 bases and J gave up 3 bases, with 11 bases separating them.

This chain joins TRBV5-1 and TRBJ1-1, with TRBD1 identical over 7 bases. CDR3 length equals 15 residues. Unmatched junction bases numbered 11, after V lost 4 bases and J lost 5 bases. Germline-derived CDR1 and CDR2 are SGHRS and YFSETQ. The CDR3 loop reads CASSREQGYETEAFF. CDR3 nucleotides: TGCGCCAGCAGCCGCGAACAGGGGTATGAGACTGAAGCTTTCTTT.

The chain combines TRBV7-2 with TRBJ2-7, with 7 bases fitting TRBD1. The junction had 9 bases not matched to a gene; V was cut back by 5 bases and J by 2 bases. Germline lookup yields CDR1 SGHTA and CDR2 FQGNSA. The CDR3 consists of 15 residues. In nucleotides, the CDR3 is TGTGCCAGCAGCCTCGACCAGGACAGGACCTACGAGCAGTACTTC. It specifies CASSLDQDRTYEQYF.

V gene TRBV28 combines with J gene TRBJ1-5; maybe TRBD1 (6 bases). This CDR3 spans 17 amino acids. The germline gives CDR1 MDHEN, CDR2 SYDVKM. V was trimmed by 2 bases and J by 0 bases, leaving 14 bases between them. CDR3 in amino acids: CASSLPGQTYSNQPQHF. As DNA, the CDR3 is TGTGCCAGCAGTTTACCAGGACAGACTTATAGCAATCAGCCCCAGCATTTT.

The chain combines TRBV28 with TRBJ2-7; 11 nucleotides match TRBD1. Germline V CDR1 and CDR2: MDHEN, SYDVKM. The V gene end was trimmed by 6 bases and the J gene end by 3 bases; junction bases not matched to a gene: 7. CDR3 length: 15 amino acids. The CDR3 DNA reads TGTGCCAGCAGCTTTGTTGGGACAGGGGGCTACGAGCAGTACTTC. It codes for CASSFVGTGGYEQYF. Using reference TRBV28 and TRBJ2-7 for the parts outside the CDR3, the full variable domain is DVKVTQSSRYLVKRTGEKVFLECVQDMDHENMFWYRQDPGLGLRLIYFSYDVKMKEKGDIPEGYSVSREKKERFSLILESASTNQTSMYLCASSFVGTGGYEQYFGPGTRLTVT.

The V gene is TRBV4-2, the J gene TRBJ2-3; D is ambiguous. The V and J ends lost 1 base and 1 base respectively, with 12 bases between them. Per the germline V gene, CDR1 is LGHNA and CDR2 is YNFKEQ. The CDR3 covers 16 residues. The CDR3 is CASSQGAFDGTDTQYF. DNA for the CDR3: TGTGCCAGCAGCCAAGGGGCGTTCGACGGCACAGATACGCAGTATTTT.

CDR3 sequence: CASSDMARASTEAFF. In DNA form, the CDR3 reads TGTGCCAGCAGTGATATGGCCAGGGCTTCCACTGAAGCTTTCTTT. This chain connects TRBV25-1 to TRBJ1-1, with TRBD1 as a possible D gene (5 bases). The CDR3 spans 15 residues. Between the trimmed V and J ends, which lost 3 bases and 4 bases, there was a span of 15 bases. CDR1 is MGHDK and CDR2 is SYGVNS in the germline V gene.

CDR3 bases: TGTGCCAGCAGTGAAGGGGGCGGGAGAAGTGGGTACGAGCAGTACTTC. This codes for CASSEGGGRSGYEQYF. The V call is TRBV2, the J call TRBJ2-7, with TRBD2 matching 7 bases. The CDR3 loop spans 16 amino acids. CDR1 and CDR2 (germline): SNHLY, FYNNEI. With V trimmed by 1 base and J by 4 bases, 10 bases remained unmatched.

J is TRBJ2-1 and V is TRBV11-3; TRBD1 agrees at 9 bases. From germline, CDR1 is SGHNT and CDR2 YENEEA. The CDR3 consists of 15 residues. After removal of 6 bases from V and 6 bases from J, the junction contained 9 bases not matched to a gene. CDR3 nucleotides: TGTGCCAGCAGTTACAGGGGGCTTGAGTTCAATGAGCAGTTCTTC. Its protein product is CASSYRGLEFNEQFF.

The DNA of the CDR3 is TGTGCCAGCAGCCCGTCTCGAGTGGAAGAGACCCAGTACTTC. Protein product: CASSPSRVEETQYF. The chain carries TRBV7-3 and TRBJ2-5; the D is unclear. Germline V gene sequence: CDR1 SGHTA, CDR2 FQGTGA. V lost 5 bases, J lost 3 bases, and 13 bases lay in between. The CDR3 runs 14 residues.

This clone was detected once. Other DNA sequences in the sample encode the same CDR3. The chain employs TRBV5-1 and TRBJ1-1; no definite D call. Germline lookup yields CDR1 SGHRS and CDR2 YFSETQ. CDR3 length: 14 residues. V lost 0 bases and J 0 bases, leaving 6 bases between the germline ends. This CDR3 is CASSLAVMNTEAFF. The DNA for the CDR3 is TGCGCCAGCAGCTTGGCGGTAATGAACACTGAAGCTTTCTTT.

The rearrangement joins TRBV4-2 to TRBJ2-3, with D perhaps matching TRBD2 (6 bases). Trimming left V 4 bases short and J 0 bases short, with 26 bases between. The CDR3 loop spans 20 amino acids. Germline loops: CDR1 LGHNA, CDR2 YNFKEQ. The CDR3 sequence is CASSPRSRVFAGISTDTQYF. The CDR3 DNA reads TGTGCCAGCAGCCCCCGTAGTAGAGTGTTTGCGGGGATAAGCACAGATACGCAGTATTTT.

The CDR3 DNA follows: TGTGCCAGCAGTGTGGACAGGGTTAATGAAAAACTGTTTTTT. Its protein is CASSVDRVNEKLFF. J is TRBJ1-4 and V is TRBV2; TRBD1 matches at 8 bases. Germline V gene data show CDR1 as SNHLY and CDR2 as FYNNEI. The CDR3 spans 14 residues. The ends lost 4 bases at V and 4 bases at J; junction bases unmatched: 2. The variable domain in full, with the rest retrieved from reference TRBV2 and TRBJ1-4, is EPEVTQTPSHQVTQMGQEVILRCVPISNHLYFYWYRQILGQKVEFLVSFYNNEISEKSEIFDDQFSVERPDGSNFTLKIRSTKLEDSAMYFCASSVDRVNEKLFFGSGTQLSVL.

CDR3: CASSQPGQRDIQYF. In DNA, the CDR3 is TGCGCCAGCAGCCAACCGGGACAGAGGGACATTCAGTACTTC. The V and J genes are TRBV4-1 and TRBJ2-4; 7 bases map to TRBD1. This CDR3 comprises 14 residues. The germline V gene has CDR1 MGHRA and CDR2 YSYEKL. The V gene end was trimmed by 2 bases and the J gene end by 8 bases; junction bases not matched to a gene: 6.

The genes are TRBV7-2 and TRBJ1-2; D is perhaps TRBD1 (5 bases). The V end lost 6 bases, the J end lost 6 bases, and 14 bases lay between the germline ends. CDR1 and CDR2 (germline): SGHTA, FQGNSA. The length of the CDR3 is 13 residues. This chain's CDR3 is CASRKIGGNGYTF. The CDR3 DNA reads as TGTGCCAGCAGAAAAATTGGGGGGAATGGCTACACCTTC.

This sequence joins TRBV7-2 and TRBJ1-2; D not resolved. CDR1 is SGHTA, CDR2 FQGNSA, per germline. The CDR3 loop spans 14 amino acids. Trimming took off 5 bases at V and 4 bases at J, with 14 bases between the two ends. The chain's CDR3 is CASSRGGQLYGYTF. For the CDR3, the DNA is TGTGCCAGCAGCCGAGGCGGCCAACTCTATGGCTACACCTTC.

The genes are TRBV7-6 and TRBJ1-1; D call uncertain. The CDR3 spans 12 residues. The germline V gene has CDR1 SGHVS and CDR2 FNYEAQ. V lost 4 bases and J 6 bases, leaving 9 bases between the germline ends. As DNA, the CDR3 is TGTGCCAGCAGCTCGACAAGAGCTGAAGCTTTCTTT. Translating gives CASSSTRAEAFF.

This chain joins TRBV9 and TRBJ1-5; 10 nucleotides line up with TRBD1. Germline CDR1 reads SGDLS; CDR2 reads YYNGEE. This CDR3 is built from 16 residues. V shed 0 bases and J 4 bases; nucleotides not matched to a gene: 4. CDR3 nucleotides: TGTGCCAGCAGCGTAGGGACAGGGGGTGGAAATCAGCCCCAGCATTTT. Translating gives CASSVGTGGGNQPQHF.

V gene TRBV5-1 combines with J gene TRBJ2-5, with D maybe TRBD1 (6 bases). V was trimmed by 1 base and J by 2 bases, leaving 12 bases between them. Per germline, CDR1 SGHRS and CDR2 YFSETQ. The CDR3 has 15 amino acids. CDR3 loop: CASSLTVRGQETQYF. As DNA, the CDR3 is TGCGCCAGCAGCTTGACTGTCAGGGGTCAAGAGACCCAGTACTTC. The full variable domain, rest sourced from reference TRBV5-1 and TRBJ2-5, is KAGVTQTPRYLIKTRGQQVTLSCSPISGHRSVSWYQQTPGQGLQFLFEYFSETQRNKGNFPGRFSGRQFSNSRSEMNVSTLELGDSALYLCASSLTVRGQETQYFGPGTRLLVL.

The CDR3 DNA reads TGCGCCAGCAGCCACGAGGGAACCTATGGCTACACCTTC. This gives the protein CASSHEGTYGYTF. J is TRBJ1-2 and V is TRBV4-3; D is uncertain. Trimming cost V 3 bases and J 4 bases, with 9 bases left between them. CDR3 length: 13 amino acids. Germline CDR1 and CDR2: LGHNA and YSLEER.

This clone has a single count. The chain recombines TRBV14 with TRBJ1-2; a possible D gene is TRBD1 (6 bases). The germline V gene encodes CDR1 SGHDN and CDR2 FVKESK. V shed 5 bases and J shed 6 bases, with 19 bases lying between them. This CDR3 has 15 amino acids. CDR3 amino acids: CASSYGQYSWDGYTF. DNA of the CDR3: TGTGCCAGCAGCTATGGACAGTATTCATGGGATGGCTACACCTTC.

The gene calls are TRBV7-9 and TRBJ2-3, with no clear D. The germline gives CDR1 SEHNR, CDR2 FQNEAQ (reference sequence). V gave up 1 base and J gave up 1 base, with 18 bases separating them. There are 18 residues in the CDR3. DNA of the CDR3: TGTGCCAGCAGCTTAGAAGAACGATTCGTAGTGGGCACAGATACGCAGTATTTT. This sequence encodes CASSLEERFVVGTDTQYF.

The V call is TRBV15, the J call TRBJ1-5; no definite D call. The CDR3 runs to 16 residues. Trimming pared 3 bases from V and 3 bases from J, leaving 15 bases between. Germline CDR1 and CDR2: LNHNV and YYDKDF (reference sequence). The CDR3 DNA follows: TGTGCCACCAGCAGCCGCGGGAGGGTTTACAATCAGCCCCAGCATTTT. Amino acids: CATSSRGRVYNQPQHF.

This clone was seen once. The chain has TRBV27 and TRBJ2-3; TRBD2 matches at 13 bases. CDR1 MNHEY and CDR2 SMNVEV come from the germline V gene (reference sequence). The ends lost 7 bases at V and 9 bases at J; junction bases unmatched: 19. The length of the CDR3 is 18 residues. The CDR3 region is CASMFRFPSGLAGRTQYF. In nucleotides, the CDR3 is TGTGCCAGCATGTTCCGGTTCCCCTCGGGACTAGCGGGGAGGACGCAGTATTTT.

The CDR3 nucleotides are TGTGCCAGCAGTGAAGCGGCTAGCGGGAGCGAGACCCAGTACTTC. Translated: CASSEAASGSETQYF. The chain combines TRBV2 with TRBJ2-5, with 10 bases matching TRBD2. With 0 bases clipped from V and 5 bases from J, the junction kept 3 bases outside the gene matches. The CDR3 covers 15 residues. The V gene's germline CDR1 is SNHLY and CDR2 FYNNEI. Variable domain in full (rest from reference TRBV2 and TRBJ2-5): EPEVTQTPSHQVTQMGQEVILRCVPISNHLYFYWYRQILGQKVEFLVSFYNNEISEKSEIFDDQFSVERPDGSNFTLKIRSTKLEDSAMYFCASSEAASGSETQYFGPGTRLLVL.

V is TRBV30 and J is TRBJ1-4, with TRBD1 as a possible D gene (5 bases). Germline CDR1 GTSNPN, CDR2 SVGIG (reference sequence). The ends were cut back, 3 bases at V and 8 bases at J, with 13 bases in the middle. The length of the CDR3 is 13 residues. CDR3 DNA: TGTGCCTGGAGGACAGTCCCTTTCGAAAAACTGTTTTTT. Translation: CAWRTVPFEKLFF.

The chain links TRBV5-6 to TRBJ2-3, with 8 bases that match TRBD1. V was pared by 0 bases and J by 6 bases, with 12 bases of the junction left unmatched. Per germline, CDR1 SGHDT and CDR2 YYEEEE. CDR3 length equals 17 residues. CDR3 residues: CASSLDRTGFFIDTQYF. In DNA, the CDR3 is TGTGCCAGCAGCTTGGATAGGACAGGGTTTTTTATTGATACGCAGTATTTT. The whole variable domain, remainder taken from reference TRBV5-6 and TRBJ2-3, is DAGVTQSPTHLIKTRGQQVTLRCSPKSGHDTVSWYQQALGQGPQFIFQYYEEEERQRGNFPDRFSGHQFPNYSSELNVNALLLGDSALYLCASSLDRTGFFIDTQYFGPGTRLTVL.

The CDR3 bases are TGCGCCAGCAGCCAGGGGGAAAATGGAAACACCATATATTTT. Amino acids: CASSQGENGNTIYF. V is TRBV5-1 and J is TRBJ1-3; 7 bases line up with TRBD1. V trimming: 4 bases; J trimming: 3 bases; junction bases outside the gene matches: 4. CDR1 and CDR2 (germline): SGHRS, YFSETQ. This CDR3 is built from 14 residues.

The chain has TRBV6-5 and TRBJ2-7, with D maybe TRBD1 (8 bases). Germline CDR1 is MNHEY and CDR2 is SVGAGI. V was trimmed by 6 bases and J by 1 base, leaving 13 bases between them. This CDR3 has 14 amino acids. The CDR3 reads CASRRGTGSYEQYF. The CDR3 nucleotides are TGTGCCAGCAGGCGGGGGACAGGATCCTACGAGCAGTACTTC.